The T cell receptor beta chain under discussion was sequenced for a study of blood T cell repertoires in COVID-19. Study background: From T cells, B-cell-depleted T cells, or PBMCs came the material, which was cDNA or gDNA.

Clones were sequenced by immunoSEQ multiplex PCR, and TCRdb holds only the in-frame ones, with some missing. Among some 200,000 clones listed, 75% to 90% were seen once. Germline V lookup: CDR1 LGHDT, CDR2 YNNKEL (reference sequence). V was shortened by 0 bases and J by 5 bases, with 17 bases between the two germline ends. The CDR3 loop spans 17 amino acids. The rearrangement uses TRBV3-1 (or the pseudogene TRBV3-2) and TRBJ2-1; a possible D gene is TRBD1 (6 bases). The origin of this receptor is a woman between 70 and 85 years old with COVID-19, enrolled during active disease. The sample consisted of peripheral blood. CDR3 in amino acids: CASSQELGTSRDNEQFF. CDR3 bases: TGTGCCAGCAGCCAAGAACTAGGGACAAGTCGGGACAATGAGCAGTTCTTC.